This T cell receptor beta chain was sequenced for a study of blood T cell repertoires in COVID-19. Across the study: Specimens from acute and convalescent COVID-19 originated in the United States, Italy and Spain. PBMCs, B-cell-depleted T cells, or T cells provided the cDNA or gDNA that made up the material.

This clone came up once. As originally analysed: Reference gene primers were amplified, and this amplification served to estimate nucleated cell counts. Assay used: immunoSEQ multiplex PCR; TCRdb lists only in-frame clones, some missing. V and J calls and clone size are as listed in that table; D and trimming were resolved from the DNA. Of approximately 88,000 clones in the sample, 87% are singletons; the top ten hold 15%. Germline values: CDR1 SGDLS, CDR2 YYNGEE. The CDR3 sequence is 14 residues long. J was trimmed by 5 bases and V by 3 bases; bases with no gene match: 5. The sample consisted of peripheral blood. The source is a male donor with acute or convalescent COVID-19. V usage is TRBV9 and J usage is TRBJ1-2; 9 bases match TRBD1. The CDR3 sequence is CASSGIQGAYGYTF. In DNA, the CDR3 is TGTGCCAGCAGCGGAATACAGGGGGCGTATGGCTACACCTTC.